This TCR beta chain was obtained from a study of T cells in Graves' hyperthyroidism and ophthalmopathy. What was amplified from RNA transcripts were TCR beta CDR3 regions. The TCR CDR3 was amplified in a first-round RT-PCR using the HTBI primer set. Using its own MiXCR run on the multiplex PCR reads, TCRdb lists one record per CDR3 protein. The data show under 800,000 distinct CDR3 sequences, 14% seen once. Only a few counts were recorded for this clonotype. Germline V CDR1 and CDR2: SGDLS, YYNGEE. The CDR3 is 17 residues long. Trimming stripped 1 base from V and 0 bases from J, with 14 bases between. The receptor's source is a woman aged 18 to 35 with Graves' hyperthyroidism. The sample consisted of blood. The V and J genes are TRBV9 and TRBJ2-1; the D gene is possibly TRBD2 (5 bases). The CDR3 is CASSVPSGESSYNEQFF. CDR3 in DNA: TGTGCCAGCAGCGTACCCAGCGGAGAGAGCTCCTACAATGAGCAGTTCTTC.